These 31 T cell receptor beta chains were all obtained from the same sample, sequenced in a study of T-cell reconstitution after alpha-beta-depleted transplantation in children (dated by TCRdb to about 2016). Study-level results and caveats: Over the following months the frequencies of hyperexpanded clones went down, and after one year T-cell counts and TCRbeta diversity were mostly credited to newly produced T cells.

This sample's treatment or condition label indicates: allogeneic hematopoietic cell transplantation with graft depleted of TCRalphabeta T cells and CD19 B cells. Library preparation was by PCR. Sequenced on an Illumina HiSeq 2500. Molecular barcoding was employed in the preparation of TCR libraries, with unique molecular identifiers being used to normalize TCRbeta repertoire quantification. TCRdb ran its own pipeline on the public reads, namely fastp trimming at Q25 and MiXCR clone calling, and kept in-frame beta chains. Here each entry gathers all rows of one CDR3 protein and keeps the most common genes and DNA. The table for this sample lists about 300,000 distinct CDR3 sequences; 6% to 10% of them were counted only once. The ten largest account for over 7.5% of the sample. For these TCRs, the target antigens are not known. Specimen: peripheral blood, collected 360 days after TCRalphabeta/CD19-depleted stem cell transplant. These receptors originate from a female patient aged 2-10 years who had a stem cell transplant for Fanconi anemia, so the T cells may come from the graft donor.

There are many counts of this clonotype. The J gene is TRBJ1-1, the V gene TRBV20-1, with D unclear. Looked up from germline, CDR1 is DFQATT and CDR2 is SNEGSKA (reference sequence). The CDR3 totals 11 residues. The CDR3: CMGDRDTEAFF. CDR3 nucleotide sequence: TGCATGGGTGATAGGGACACTGAAGCTTTCTTT.

This clonotype has ten or more counts. The rearrangement uses TRBV5-1 and TRBJ2-2, with D possibly being TRBD2 (6 bases). From germline, CDR1 is SGHRS and CDR2 YFSETQ. This CDR3 spans 18 amino acids. V was shortened by 0 bases and J by 6 bases, with 21 bases between the two germline ends. CDR3 nucleotide sequence: TGCGCCAGCAGCTTGGTGCTAACGGGAGACCCCAGCCCCGGGGAGCTGTTTTTT. It yields the protein CASSLVLTGDPSPGELFF.

This chain links TRBV29-1 with TRBJ2-2, with 8 bases identical to TRBD1. Germline loops: CDR1 SQVTM, CDR2 ANQGSEA. This CDR3 region has 16 residues. Trimming took 2 bases from V and 1 from J; bases not matched to a gene: 6. CDR3 protein: CSVETPDRGNTGELFF. In DNA, the CDR3 is TGCAGCGTTGAAACCCCCGACAGGGGGAACACCGGGGAGCTGTTTTTT.

This clonotype was observed a handful of times. The genes are TRBV2 and TRBJ1-3; no firm D call. Germline CDR1 reads SNHLY; CDR2 reads FYNNEI. CDR3 length: 15 residues. V was trimmed by 8 bases and J by 4 bases, leaving 18 bases between them. The CDR3, as DNA: TGTGCCAGCGGGGTGTCCCCTCTGCAGGGAAACACCATATATTTT. This encodes CASGVSPLQGNTIYF.

In this sample, this clonotype turned up a few times. J is TRBJ2-2 and V is TRBV7-3, with D maybe TRBD1 (8 bases). CDR3 length equals 16 residues. The germline V and J ends were trimmed by 2 bases and 7 bases, with 17 bases remaining between them. The V gene's germline CDR1 is SGHTA and CDR2 FQGTGA. The CDR3 reads CASSLYGQGGFGELFF. CDR3 bases: TGTGCCAGCAGCTTATACGGACAGGGAGGGTTCGGGGAGCTGTTTTTT.

This clonotype has at least ten counts. The rearrangement uses TRBV5-1 and TRBJ2-7, with TRBD2 matching over 10 bases. CDR3 length equals 15 residues. Germline CDR1 reads SGHRS; CDR2 reads YFSETQ. Trimming cost V 2 bases and J 5 bases; bases outside gene matches: 7. CDR3 sequence: CASSFQRGGIDEQYF. The CDR3 coding sequence is TGCGCCAGCAGCTTCCAGCGGGGGGGAATCGACGAGCAGTACTTC.

V is TRBV2 and J is TRBJ2-1; 10 bases fit TRBD1. J lost 4 bases, V lost 6 bases, and 9 bases had no gene match. CDR3 length: 16 amino acids. Germline V CDR1 and CDR2: SNHLY, FYNNEI. The CDR3 reads CASSGTGVPFYNEQFF. The CDR3 DNA reads TGTGCCAGCAGCGGGACAGGGGTTCCCTTTTACAATGAGCAGTTCTTC.

This clonotype occurred a few times. This chain connects TRBV11-2 to TRBJ2-1; 7 positions match TRBD1. This CDR3 region has 15 residues. Germline CDR1 reads SGHAT; CDR2 reads FQNNGV. Germline trimming cut 1 base from V and 3 bases from J; bases unmatched to any gene: 3. The chain's CDR3 is CASSLGQGFYNEQFF. CDR3 DNA sequence: TGTGCCAGCAGCTTAGGACAGGGATTCTACAATGAGCAGTTCTTC.

The table lists this clonotype with many counts. V is TRBV27 and J is TRBJ1-1, with D perhaps TRBD1 (5 bases). This CDR3 is built from 17 residues. Germline lookup yields CDR1 MNHEY and CDR2 SMNVEV (reference sequence). Trimming left V 9 bases short and J 1 base short, with 24 bases between. This CDR3 reads CASIRWGGRNKNTEAFF. CDR3 sequence (DNA): TGTGCCAGTATTAGATGGGGGGGACGGAACAAGAACACTGAAGCTTTCTTT.

This clonotype was picked up many times. V and J are TRBV12-3 or TRBV12-4 and TRBJ2-3, with unresolved D. The CDR3 is 13 amino acids. The ends were cut back, 4 bases at V and 1 base at J, with 6 bases in the middle. CDR3 amino acids: CASSYARTDTQYF. The CDR3 DNA sequence: TGTGCCAGCAGTTATGCGCGCACAGATACGCAGTATTTT.

This clonotype has a handful of counts. This rearrangement joins TRBV28 to TRBJ2-7, with 11 nucleotides matching TRBD2. The CDR3 sequence is 19 residues long. V dropped 0 bases and J dropped 0; count of bases not matched to a gene: 10. The germline gives CDR1 MDHEN, CDR2 SYDVKM. Here the CDR3 DNA reads TGTGCCAGCAGTTTATGCGGGGCTAGCGGGGGGTTTGTCTCCTACGAGCAGTACGTC. Protein: CASSLCGASGGFVSYEQYV.

The count of this clonotype is one. Likely a read error: the CDR3 ends without its conserved phenylalanine or tryptophan. The rearrangement uses TRBV28 and TRBJ2-3, with 10 bases lining up with TRBD2. CDR1 MDHEN and CDR2 SYDVKM come from the germline V gene. Germline trimming cut 6 bases from V and 4 bases from J; bases unmatched to any gene: 7. The CDR3 extends over 15 amino acids. The CDR3 is CASSRNLAGADTQYV. Written as DNA, the CDR3 is TGTGCCAGCAGCCGGAACCTAGCGGGAGCAGATACGCAGTATGTT.

This clonotype has a count of ten or more. This chain links TRBV28 with TRBJ2-7; D uncertain. This CDR3 region has 14 residues. Germline values: CDR1 MDHEN, CDR2 SYDVKM. The V end was cut by 2 bases, the J end by 4 bases, with 12 bases between. The CDR3 reads CASSLRPPTYEQYF. CDR3 bases: TGTGCCAGCAGTTTACGCCCACCTACGTACGAGCAGTACTTC.

This clonotype was seen ten or more times. The CDR3: CATSDASSGGVSETQYF. The CDR3 bases are TGTGCCACCAGTGATGCTTCATCGGGGGGGGTTTCAGAGACCCAGTACTTC. The rearrangement uses TRBV24-1 and TRBJ2-5, with 8 bases lining up with TRBD2. The V and J ends lost 3 bases and 4 bases, in that order; junction bases with no gene match: 12. Germline V gene sequence: CDR1 KGHDR, CDR2 SFDVKD. The CDR3 has 17 residues.

This clonotype was recorded at least ten times. The CDR3 DNA sequence: TGCAGTGCTAGAGAGGACGTTAACTATGGCTACACCTTC. Translating it yields CSAREDVNYGYTF. V usage is TRBV20-1 and J usage is TRBJ1-2; no clear D. Looked up from germline, CDR1 is DFQATT and CDR2 is SNEGSKA (reference sequence). V lost 0 bases to trimming and J lost 1 base, with 6 bases between them. The CDR3 consists of 13 residues.

This clonotype has at least ten counts. The chain is built from TRBV28 and TRBJ2-2, with D perhaps TRBD1 (6 bases). The V end was cut by 6 bases, the J end by 0 bases, with 14 bases between. In germline, CDR1 is MDHEN, CDR2 SYDVKM. The CDR3 covers 16 residues. The CDR3 reads CASSPDRRPNTGELFF. The CDR3 DNA reads as TGTGCCAGCAGCCCTGACAGGCGCCCGAACACCGGGGAGCTGTTTTTT.

In this sample, this clonotype turned up many times. The chain couples TRBV18 to TRBJ2-1; D might be TRBD1 (6 bases). The V and J ends lost 2 bases and 4 bases respectively, with 12 bases between them. The CDR3 extends over 15 amino acids. In germline, CDR1 is KGHSH, CDR2 LQKENI. Here the CDR3 reads CASSPNRERYNEQFF. The CDR3 DNA sequence: TGTGCCAGCTCACCAAACAGGGAACGTTACAATGAGCAGTTCTTC.

The rearrangement uses TRBV29-1 and TRBJ1-2; possibly TRBD1 for D (6 bases). There are 14 residues in the CDR3. Germline CDR1 and CDR2: SQVTM and ANQGSEA. The V gene lost 6 bases and the J gene lost 3 bases, with 17 bases spanning the gap. The CDR3 DNA follows: TGCAGCGTCGGGACCCGCGGGGGCGACTATGGCTACACCTTC. Translated, it gives CSVGTRGGDYGYTF.

The table lists this clonotype with many counts. CDR3 protein: CASSEDRLAGSYNEQFF. CDR3 bases: TGTGCCAGCAGTGAAGACCGACTAGCGGGCTCCTACAATGAGCAGTTCTTC. The chain employs TRBV25-1 and TRBJ2-1; 10 bases align to TRBD2. Looked up from germline, CDR1 is MGHDK and CDR2 is SYGVNS. Germline trimming cut 2 bases from V and 0 bases from J; bases unmatched to any gene: 4. The CDR3 totals 17 residues.

This clonotype was seen many times. V is TRBV10-3 and J is TRBJ2-2; possible D gene TRBD1, 6 bases. V gave up 8 bases and J gave up 1 base, with 14 bases separating them. Per the germline V gene, CDR1 is ENHRY and CDR2 is SYGVKD. This CDR3 region has 15 residues. The chain's CDR3 is CAISGQTMNTGELFF. The CDR3, as DNA: TGTGCCATCTCTGGACAGACTATGAACACCGGGGAGCTGTTTTTT.

The rearrangement links TRBV12-3 or TRBV12-4 to TRBJ2-7; possibly TRBD2 for D (6 bases). Trimming stripped 3 bases from V and 0 bases from J, with 12 bases between. CDR3 length: 15 amino acids. DNA of the CDR3: TGTGCCAGCAGTTTCGGGGCGGGACGCTCCTACGAGCAGTACTTC. Translated, it gives CASSFGAGRSYEQYF.

This clonotype was picked up many times. The rearrangement links TRBV5-6 to TRBJ1-2, with D possibly being TRBD1 (6 bases). This CDR3 comprises 14 residues. Trimming pared 0 bases from V and 4 bases from J, leaving 10 bases between. Germline assignment: CDR1 SGHDT and CDR2 YYEEEE. CDR3 DNA: TGTGCCAGCAGCTTGGACGCAGGGGTCTATGGCTACACCTTC. Translated: CASSLDAGVYGYTF.

This clonotype occurred many times. The J gene is TRBJ1-2, the V gene TRBV29-1; a weak D match, TRBD1 (5 bases). The CDR3 spans 11 residues. Trimming removed 7 bases from V and 4 bases from J, with 10 bases in between. CDR1 SQVTM and CDR2 ANQGSEA come from the germline V gene. CDR3 coding DNA: TGCAGCGCCTATGACAGCTATGGCTACACCTTC. It specifies CSAYDSYGYTF.

Points on this clonotype: With a much larger clone just one base away, this may be a read error. The CDR3 bases are TGTGCCAGCAGCTCAGATGGGCTCTGGAATGAGCAGTTCTTC. Encoded protein: CASSSDGLWNEQFF. The chain combines TRBV11-2 with TRBJ2-1, with no clear D. The V end lost 4 bases, the J end lost 7 bases, and 14 bases lay between the germline ends. The CDR3 is 14 residues long. Per the germline V gene, CDR1 is SGHAT and CDR2 is FQNNGV.

Many counts were recorded for this clonotype. The chain combines TRBV6-1 with TRBJ2-3, with D possibly being TRBD2 (5 bases). The CDR3 contains 13 residues. V was trimmed by 5 bases and J by 3 bases, leaving 9 bases between them. Germline V CDR1 and CDR2: MNHNS, SASEGT. DNA of the CDR3: TGTGCCAGCAGTCGGGGTTGGACAGATACGCAGTATTTT. Its protein is CASSRGWTDTQYF.

This clonotype was detected only a few times. The chain has TRBV2 and TRBJ2-1, with D possibly being TRBD1 (6 bases). The CDR3 loop spans 13 amino acids. Germline assignment: CDR1 SNHLY and CDR2 FYNNEI. V was cut by 4 bases and J by 9 bases, with 13 bases left in between. The CDR3 reads CASSGGTRGEQFF. As DNA, the CDR3 is TGTGCCAGCAGTGGAGGGACACGGGGTGAGCAGTTCTTC.

The chain couples TRBV4-3 to TRBJ1-4; TRBD1 is a possible D gene (6 bases). Germline V gene data show CDR1 as LGHNA and CDR2 as YSLEER. The CDR3 totals 14 residues. The V end lost 0 bases, the J end lost 9 bases, and 11 bases lay between the germline ends. CDR3 nucleotides: TGCGCCAGCAGCCAAGATACAGGGTTGCAAAAACTGTTTTTT. Amino acids: CASSQDTGLQKLFF.

The chain links TRBV4-1 to TRBJ2-2; 9 bases are shared with TRBD2. Germline V lookup: CDR1 MGHRA, CDR2 YSYEKL. With 0 bases clipped from V and 5 bases from J, the junction kept 13 bases outside the gene matches. The CDR3 length is 19 residues. In nucleotides, the CDR3 is TGCGCCAGCAGCCAAGAAAGGTCGCGGGGGGGCCCTAGGACCGGGGAGCTGTTTTTT. Residues: CASSQERSRGGPRTGELFF.

CDR3 in amino acids: CASSPRTSQPQHF. CDR3 bases: TGTGCCAGCAGTCCGAGGACAAGTCAGCCCCAGCATTTT. This rearrangement joins TRBV27 to TRBJ1-5; weak D call: TRBD1 (5 bases). The V gene's germline CDR1 is MNHEY and CDR2 SMNVEV (reference sequence). Trimming took 5 bases from V and 6 from J, leaving 11 bases between them. The CDR3 spans 13 residues.

In the case of this clonotype: A read error may produce the germline difference seen at one junction end. This chain connects TRBV3-1 to TRBJ2-1; perhaps TRBD2 as D (6 bases). Germline CDR1 is LGHDT and CDR2 is YNNKEL (reference sequence). This CDR3 spans 15 amino acids. Written as DNA, the CDR3 is TGTGCCAGCAGTCAAGGGACTTCTACCTACAATGAGCAGTTCTTC. Protein sequence: CASSQGTSTYNEQFF.

This clonotype was detected a few times. The rearrangement joins TRBV11-3 to TRBJ2-1; weak D call: TRBD1 (5 bases). The CDR3 is 17 amino acids. Germline V gene sequence: CDR1 SGHNT, CDR2 YENEEA. V was clipped by 2 bases and J by 5 bases, with 19 bases between them. DNA for the CDR3: TGTGCCAGCAGCTTAAAATCATCCGACAGACAGAACAATGAGCAGTTCTTC. Amino acid sequence: CASSLKSSDRQNNEQFF.